The subject of this entry is one T cell receptor (beta chain). Its antigen remains unidentified. Trimming cost V 6 bases and J 3 bases, with 14 bases left between them. The CDR3 runs to 14 residues. Germline CDR1 and CDR2: MNHEY and SVGAGI. Method: immunoSEQ multiplex PCR; TCRdb's copy keeps in-frame clones and lacks some. This table has 90,000 to 100,000 clones, around nine tenths appearing once. This sample was taken from a study of T cell responses to AZD1222 COVID-19 vaccine. Broader study findings: The CD4 TCRs associated with vaccination extended across spike and predominated at 160-218 and 743-854.

V and J are TRBV6-5 and TRBJ1-1; D might be TRBD1 (5 bases). The specimen comprised peripheral blood, sampled 28 days after the second AZD1222 dose. This sequence was found in an adult who received the AZD1222 COVID-19 vaccine. The CDR3 DNA sequence: TGTGCCAGCAGCGGGGCCGTATGGGACACTGAAGCTTTCTTT. It codes for CASSGAVWDTEAFF.